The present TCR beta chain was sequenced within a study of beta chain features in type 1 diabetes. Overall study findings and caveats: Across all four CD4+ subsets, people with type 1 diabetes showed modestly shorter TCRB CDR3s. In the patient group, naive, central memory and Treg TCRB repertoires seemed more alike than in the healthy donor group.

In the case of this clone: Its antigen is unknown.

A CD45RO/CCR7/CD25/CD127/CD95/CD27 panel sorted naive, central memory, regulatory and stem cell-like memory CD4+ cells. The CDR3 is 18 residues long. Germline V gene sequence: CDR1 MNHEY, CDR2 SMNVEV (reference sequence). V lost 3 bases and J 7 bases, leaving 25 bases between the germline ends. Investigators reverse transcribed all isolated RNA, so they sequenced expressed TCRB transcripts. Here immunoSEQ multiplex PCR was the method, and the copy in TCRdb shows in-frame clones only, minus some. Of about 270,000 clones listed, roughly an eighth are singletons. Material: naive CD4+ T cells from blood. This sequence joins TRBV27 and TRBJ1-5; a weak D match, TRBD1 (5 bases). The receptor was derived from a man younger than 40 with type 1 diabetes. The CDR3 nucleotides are TGTGCCAGCAGTTTGTTTGGTCAGGGTCGTTTTCAGGAGCAGCCCCAGCATTTT. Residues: CASSLFGQGRFQEQPQHF.